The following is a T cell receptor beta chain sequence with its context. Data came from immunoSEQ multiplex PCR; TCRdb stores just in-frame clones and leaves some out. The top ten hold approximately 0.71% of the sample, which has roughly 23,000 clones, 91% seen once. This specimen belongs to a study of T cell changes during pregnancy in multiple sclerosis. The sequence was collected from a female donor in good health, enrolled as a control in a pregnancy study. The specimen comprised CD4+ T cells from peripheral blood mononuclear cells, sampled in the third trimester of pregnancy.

CDR3 in DNA: TGTGCCAGCAGCCAAGATTCGGGGACAGGGCTCTACGAGCAGTACTTC. This translates into CASSQDSGTGLYEQYF. The genes are TRBV4-2 and TRBJ2-7; 9 bases are shared with TRBD1. The CDR3 is 16 residues long. The junction had 6 bases not matched to a gene; V was cut back by 0 bases and J by 3 bases. Germline V CDR1 and CDR2: LGHNA, YNFKEQ.